This T cell receptor beta chain was sequenced during a study of blood T cell repertoires in COVID-19. Participant reports of clinical history set cohort assignment. CDR1 and CDR2 (germline): SGHRS, YFSETQ. The CDR3 is made up of 15 amino acids. V was pared by 3 bases and J by 2 bases, with 14 bases between. Data came from immunoSEQ multiplex PCR; TCRdb stores just in-frame clones and leaves some out. The data show 210,000 or so clones, with approximately 88% seen just once and about 4% held by the top ten. The clonotype comes from a woman under 40 who had been exposed to COVID-19. Sequencing used PBMCs or T cells enriched from blood (not recorded which). The chain has TRBV5-1 and TRBJ1-2, with a possible D match to TRBD1 (6 bases). In nucleotides, the CDR3 is TGCGCCAGCAGCTGGTCGTCCACAGGGAACTATGGCTACACCTTC. It specifies CASSWSSTGNYGYTF. Using reference TRBV5-1 and TRBJ1-2 for the parts outside the CDR3, the full variable domain is KAGVTQTPRYLIKTRGQQVTLSCSPISGHRSVSWYQQTPGQGLQFLFEYFSETQRNKGNFPGRFSGRQFSNSRSEMNVSTLELGDSALYLCASSWSSTGNYGYTFGSGTRLTVV.